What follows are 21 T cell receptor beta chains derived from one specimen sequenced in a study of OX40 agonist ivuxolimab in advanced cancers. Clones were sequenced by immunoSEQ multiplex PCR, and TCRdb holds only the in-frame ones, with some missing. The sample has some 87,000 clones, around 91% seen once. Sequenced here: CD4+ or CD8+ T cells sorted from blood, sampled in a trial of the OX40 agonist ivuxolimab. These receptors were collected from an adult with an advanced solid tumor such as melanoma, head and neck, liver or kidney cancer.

Here the CDR3 reads CASSLMGQVINQPQHF. Written as DNA, the CDR3 is TGTGCCAGCAGCTTAATGGGACAGGTAATCAATCAGCCCCAGCATTTT. The chain combines TRBV7-2 with TRBJ1-5, with 8 bases lining up with TRBD1. The junction had 6 bases not matched to a gene; V was cut back by 2 bases and J by 3 bases. Germline V lookup: CDR1 SGHTA, CDR2 FQGNSA. CDR3 length: 16 amino acids.

The CDR3 sequence: CASSLRTGFETQYF. The CDR3 coding sequence is TGTGCCAGTAGCCTCCGGACAGGGTTCGAGACCCAGTACTTC. The chain links TRBV19 to TRBJ2-5; 8 nucleotides match TRBD1. J was trimmed by 5 bases and V by 6 bases; bases with no gene match: 8. Germline V CDR1 and CDR2: LNHDA, SQIVND (reference sequence). There are 14 residues in the CDR3.

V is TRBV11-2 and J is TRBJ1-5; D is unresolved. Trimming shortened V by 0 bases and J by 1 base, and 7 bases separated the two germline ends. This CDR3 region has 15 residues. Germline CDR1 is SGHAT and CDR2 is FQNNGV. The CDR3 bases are TGTGCCAGCAGCTTAGATGGAAGGAGCAATCAGCCCCAGCATTTT. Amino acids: CASSLDGRSNQPQHF. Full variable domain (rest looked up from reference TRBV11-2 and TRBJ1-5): EAGVAQSPRYKIIEKRQSVAFWCNPISGHATLYWYQQILGQGPKLLIQFQNNGVVDDSQLPKDRFSAERLKGVDSTLKIQPAKLEDSAVYLCASSLDGRSNQPQHFGDGTRLSIL.

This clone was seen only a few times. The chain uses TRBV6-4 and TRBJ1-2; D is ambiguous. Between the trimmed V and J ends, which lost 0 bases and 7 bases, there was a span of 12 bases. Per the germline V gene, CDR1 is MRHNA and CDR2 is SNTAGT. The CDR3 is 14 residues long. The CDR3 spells CASSDSPWGFGYTF. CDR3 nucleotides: TGTGCCAGCAGTGACTCTCCCTGGGGTTTTGGCTACACCTTC.

The CDR3 sequence is CASSLGGLAVPGAKNIQYF. The CDR3 DNA is TGTGCCAGCAGCTTAGGGGGACTAGCGGTACCTGGAGCCAAAAACATTCAGTACTTC. The chain recombines TRBV5-4 with TRBJ2-4; TRBD2 agrees at 11 bases. The ends lost 2 bases at V and 0 bases at J; junction bases unmatched: 10. This CDR3 is built from 19 residues. Looked up from germline, CDR1 is SGHNT and CDR2 is YYREEE (reference sequence).

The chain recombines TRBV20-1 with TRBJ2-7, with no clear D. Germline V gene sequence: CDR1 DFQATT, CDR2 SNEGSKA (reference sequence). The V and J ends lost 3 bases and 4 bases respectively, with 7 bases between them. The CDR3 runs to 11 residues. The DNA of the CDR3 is TGCAGTGCTAGCAGGACGTACGAGCAGTACTTC. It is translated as CSASRTYEQYF.

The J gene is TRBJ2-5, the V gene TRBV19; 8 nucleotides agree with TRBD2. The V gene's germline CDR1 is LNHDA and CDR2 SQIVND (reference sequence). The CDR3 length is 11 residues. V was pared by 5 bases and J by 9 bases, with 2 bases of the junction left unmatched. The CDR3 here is CASSSGGAQYF. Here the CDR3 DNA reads TGTGCCAGTAGTTCCGGGGGGGCCCAGTACTTC.

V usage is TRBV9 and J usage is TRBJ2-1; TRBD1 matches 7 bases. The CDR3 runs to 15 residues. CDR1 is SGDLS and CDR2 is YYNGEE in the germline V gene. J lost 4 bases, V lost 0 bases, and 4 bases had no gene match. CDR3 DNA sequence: TGTGCCAGCAGCGTAGGGACAGGTGTGTACAATGAGCAGTTCTTC. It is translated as CASSVGTGVYNEQFF.

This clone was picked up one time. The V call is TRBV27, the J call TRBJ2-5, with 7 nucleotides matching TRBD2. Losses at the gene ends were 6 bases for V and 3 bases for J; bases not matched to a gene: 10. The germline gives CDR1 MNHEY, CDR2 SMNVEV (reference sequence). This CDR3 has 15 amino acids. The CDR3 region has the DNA TGTGCCAGCAGCTTACGGGAGCGGGAAGAAGAGACCCAGTACTTC. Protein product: CASSLREREEETQYF.

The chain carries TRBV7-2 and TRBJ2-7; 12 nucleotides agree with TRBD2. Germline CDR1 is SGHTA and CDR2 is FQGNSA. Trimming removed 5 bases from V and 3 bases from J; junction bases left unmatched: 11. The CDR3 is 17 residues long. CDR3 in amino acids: CASSVPSGTSGFYEQYF. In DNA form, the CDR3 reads TGTGCCAGCAGCGTCCCCTCCGGGACTAGCGGGTTCTACGAGCAGTACTTC.

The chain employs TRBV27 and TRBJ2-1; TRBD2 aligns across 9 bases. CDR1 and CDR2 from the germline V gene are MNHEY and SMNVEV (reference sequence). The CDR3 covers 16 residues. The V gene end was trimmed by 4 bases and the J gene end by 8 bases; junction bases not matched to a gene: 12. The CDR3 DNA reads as TGTGCCAGCAGTTACGTAGCGGGAGAACGCTTTTATGAGCAGTTCTTC. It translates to CASSYVAGERFYEQFF.

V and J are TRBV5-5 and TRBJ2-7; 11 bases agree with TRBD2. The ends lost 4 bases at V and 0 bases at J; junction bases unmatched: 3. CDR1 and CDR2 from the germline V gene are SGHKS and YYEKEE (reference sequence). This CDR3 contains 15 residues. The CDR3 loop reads CASSLTSGNSYEQYF. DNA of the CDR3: TGTGCCAGCAGCCTGACTAGCGGGAACTCCTACGAGCAGTACTTC.

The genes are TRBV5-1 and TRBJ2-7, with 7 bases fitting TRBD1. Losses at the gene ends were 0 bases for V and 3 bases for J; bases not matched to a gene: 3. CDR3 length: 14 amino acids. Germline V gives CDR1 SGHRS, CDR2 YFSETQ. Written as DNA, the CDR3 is TGCGCCAGCAGCTTGGGACAGGGCCACTACGAGCAGTACTTC. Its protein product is CASSLGQGHYEQYF. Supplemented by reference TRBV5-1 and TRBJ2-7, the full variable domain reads KAGVTQTPRYLIKTRGQQVTLSCSPISGHRSVSWYQQTPGQGLQFLFEYFSETQRNKGNFPGRFSGRQFSNSRSEMNVSTLELGDSALYLCASSLGQGHYEQYFGPGTRLTVT.

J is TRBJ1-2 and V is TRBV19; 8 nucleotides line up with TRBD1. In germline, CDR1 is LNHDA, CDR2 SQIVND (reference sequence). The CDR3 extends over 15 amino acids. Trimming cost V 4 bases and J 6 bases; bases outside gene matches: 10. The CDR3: CASSTGDRWIDGYTF. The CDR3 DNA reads TGTGCCAGTAGTACCGGGGACAGGTGGATAGATGGCTACACCTTC.

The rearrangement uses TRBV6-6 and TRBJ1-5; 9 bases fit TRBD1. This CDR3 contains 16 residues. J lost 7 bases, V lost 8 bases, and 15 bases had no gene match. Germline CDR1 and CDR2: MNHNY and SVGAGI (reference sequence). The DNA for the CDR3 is TGTGCCAGCGTTACGTTTGCCAGGGACAGGGAGCAGCCCCAGCATTTT. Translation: CASVTFARDREQPQHF.

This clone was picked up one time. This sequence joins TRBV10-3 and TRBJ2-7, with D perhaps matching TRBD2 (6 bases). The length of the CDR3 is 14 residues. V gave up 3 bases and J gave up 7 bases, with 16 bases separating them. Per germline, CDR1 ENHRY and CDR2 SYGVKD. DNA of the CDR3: TGTGCCATCAGTGACCCCAGACTAGTGCCGGAGCAGTACTTC. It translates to CAISDPRLVPEQYF.

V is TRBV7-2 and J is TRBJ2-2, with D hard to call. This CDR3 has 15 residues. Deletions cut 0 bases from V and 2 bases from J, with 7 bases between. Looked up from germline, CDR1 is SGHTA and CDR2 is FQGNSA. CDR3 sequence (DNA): TGTGCCAGCAGCTTAGCGGGATATAACACCGGGGAGCTGTTTTTT. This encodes CASSLAGYNTGELFF.

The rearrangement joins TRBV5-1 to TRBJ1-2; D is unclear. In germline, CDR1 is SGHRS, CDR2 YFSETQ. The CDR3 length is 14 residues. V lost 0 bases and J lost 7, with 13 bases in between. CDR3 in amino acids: CASSLETVSPGYTF. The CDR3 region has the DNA TGCGCCAGCAGCTTGGAAACGGTGTCTCCTGGCTACACCTTC.

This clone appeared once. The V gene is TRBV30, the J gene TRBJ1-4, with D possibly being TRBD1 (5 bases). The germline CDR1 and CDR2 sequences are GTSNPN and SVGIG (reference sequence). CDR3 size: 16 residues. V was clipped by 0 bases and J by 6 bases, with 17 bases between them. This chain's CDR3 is CAWSVRLGRGDEKLFF. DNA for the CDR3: TGTGCCTGGAGTGTACGATTGGGGAGAGGGGATGAAAAACTGTTTTTT.

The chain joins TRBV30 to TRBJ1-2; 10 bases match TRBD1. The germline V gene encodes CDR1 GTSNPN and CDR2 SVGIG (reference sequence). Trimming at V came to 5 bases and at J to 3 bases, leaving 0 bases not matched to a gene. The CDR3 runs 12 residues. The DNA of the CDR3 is TGTGCCTGGGGGACAGGGGACTATGGCTACACCTTC. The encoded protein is CAWGTGDYGYTF.

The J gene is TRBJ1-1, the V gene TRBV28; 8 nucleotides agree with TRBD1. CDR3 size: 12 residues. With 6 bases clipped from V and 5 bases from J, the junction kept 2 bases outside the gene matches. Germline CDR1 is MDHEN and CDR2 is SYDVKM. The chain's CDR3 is CASRTGGTEAFF. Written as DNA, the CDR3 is TGTGCCAGCAGAACAGGGGGGACTGAAGCTTTCTTT.